This TCR beta chain is from a study of T cell responses to AZD1222 COVID-19 vaccine. Findings and caveats of the study: Unmutated regions of variants are reportedly targeted by nearly half of spike-specific TCRs. Samples come after the peak T cell response, not at day 14. In a largely white British group with more females than males, clonal diversity was possibly underestimated.

This clone appeared once. Its specificity is unknown. Sequencing used immunoSEQ multiplex PCR; TCRdb keeps in-frame clones, though not all of them. The repertoire holds about 42,000 clones, with approximately 80% as singletons. This specimen consisted of peripheral blood, obtained 28 days after the second AZD1222 dose. This receptor was identified in an adult who received the AZD1222 COVID-19 vaccine.

The CDR3 here is CASSDKNIQYF. CDR3 DNA: TGTGCCAGCAGTGACAAGAACATTCAGTACTTC. The genes are TRBV6-1 and TRBJ2-4; D gene ambiguous. There are 11 residues in the CDR3. The germline V gene has CDR1 MNHNS and CDR2 SASEGT. Trimming removed 3 bases at V and 7 bases at J, with 4 bases between.